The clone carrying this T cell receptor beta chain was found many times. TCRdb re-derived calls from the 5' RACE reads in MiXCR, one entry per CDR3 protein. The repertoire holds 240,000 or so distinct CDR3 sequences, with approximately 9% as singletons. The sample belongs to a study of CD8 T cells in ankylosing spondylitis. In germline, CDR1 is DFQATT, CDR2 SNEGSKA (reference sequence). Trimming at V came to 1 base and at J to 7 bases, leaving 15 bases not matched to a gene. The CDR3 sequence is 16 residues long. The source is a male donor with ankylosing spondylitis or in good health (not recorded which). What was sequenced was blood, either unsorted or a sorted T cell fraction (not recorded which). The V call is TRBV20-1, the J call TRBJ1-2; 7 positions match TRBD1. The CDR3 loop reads CSARGLERGGSGGYTF. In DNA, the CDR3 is TGCAGTGCTAGAGGCCTCGAGAGAGGGGGCTCAGGTGGCTACACCTTC.